This T cell receptor (beta chain) derives from a study of CD8+CD57+ T cells in acquired aplastic anemia. In the study overall: The study obtained an average of roughly 3 ug of DNA from sorted CD4+ and CD8+ cells. In CD4+ cells, healthy donors produced an average of approximately 11 million reads.

Germline V CDR1 and CDR2: MGHDK, SYGVNS. V was trimmed by 4 bases and J by 7 bases, leaving 17 bases between them. This CDR3 contains 15 residues. Genomic DNA served as template for TCR beta VDJ and CDR3 profiling. TCRdb analysed the reads with MiXCR anew, one entry per CDR3 protein. Of 98,000 or so distinct CDR3 sequences listed, roughly 51% were seen once; the top ten hold around 32%. Only one count was recorded for this clonotype. Sample: sorted CD4+, CD8+, or CD8+CD57+ T cells (not recorded which) from PBMCs. The source of this sequence is a human donor in good health, serving as a control. This chain joins TRBV25-1 and TRBJ2-1; weak D call: TRBD2 (7 bases). CDR3 in amino acids: CASSGGGQGVNEQFF. The CDR3 nucleotides are TGTGCCAGCAGTGGGGGGGGGCAGGGCGTAAATGAGCAGTTCTTC.